This TCR beta chain emerged from a study of shared clonotypes between healthy human individuals. Study results and limitations: It was observed that roughly 4.8% of naive CD4 clonotypes were shared across several donors.

The J segment lost 4 bases and the V segment lost 3 bases, leaving 9 bases of the junction unmatched. This CDR3 spans 16 amino acids. Germline V gene data show CDR1 as SGHRS and CDR2 as YFSETQ. Every subset had its genomic DNA shared out evenly among several immunoSEQ plates. Some clones are missing from TCRdb's copy, which holds only in-frame ones; the method was immunoSEQ multiplex PCR. The sample consists of around 690,000 clones, about nine tenths of them appearing once. To note about this clone: The antigen remains undetermined.

The specimen was memory CD8+ T cells from PBMCs. Subset denoted: CD45RO+ cells pooled with CCR7-negative TemRA cells. This chain uses TRBV5-1 with TRBJ2-2, with 7 bases matching TRBD2. This TCR derives from a man aged 18 to 30 in good health. Some clones in this sample may be carry-over from other donors' samples. CDR3 nucleotides: TGCGCCAGCAGCTCCCGGGGGGACGGGAGCACCGGGGAGCTGTTTTTT. This sequence encodes CASSSRGDGSTGELFF. Combining the CDR3 with reference TRBV5-1 and TRBJ2-2 gives the whole variable domain KAGVTQTPRYLIKTRGQQVTLSCSPISGHRSVSWYQQTPGQGLQFLFEYFSETQRNKGNFPGRFSGRQFSNSRSEMNVSTLELGDSALYLCASSSRGDGSTGELFFGEGSRLTVL.